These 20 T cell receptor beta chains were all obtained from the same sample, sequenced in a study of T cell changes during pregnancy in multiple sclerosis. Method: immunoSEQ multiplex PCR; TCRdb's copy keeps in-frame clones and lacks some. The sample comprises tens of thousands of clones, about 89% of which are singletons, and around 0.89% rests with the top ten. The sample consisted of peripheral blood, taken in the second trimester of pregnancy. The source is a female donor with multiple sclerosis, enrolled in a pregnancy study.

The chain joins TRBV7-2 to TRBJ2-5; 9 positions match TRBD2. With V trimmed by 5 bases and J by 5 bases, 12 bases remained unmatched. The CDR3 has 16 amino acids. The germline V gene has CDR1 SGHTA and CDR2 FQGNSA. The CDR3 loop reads CASSQRLGGGAETQYF. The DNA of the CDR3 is TGTGCCAGCAGCCAACGATTGGGCGGGGGGGCGGAGACCCAGTACTTC. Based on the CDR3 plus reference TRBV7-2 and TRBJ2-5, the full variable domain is GAGVSQSPSNKVTEKGKDVELRCDPISGHTALYWYRQSLGQGLEFLIYFQGNSAPDKSGLPSDRFSAERTGGSVSTLTIQRTQQEDSAVYLCASSQRLGGGAETQYFGPGTRLLVL.

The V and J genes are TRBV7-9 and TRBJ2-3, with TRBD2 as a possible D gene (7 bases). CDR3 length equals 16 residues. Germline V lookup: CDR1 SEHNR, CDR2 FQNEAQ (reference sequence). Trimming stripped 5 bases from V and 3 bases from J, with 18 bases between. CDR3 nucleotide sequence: TGTGCCAGCAGCCCATCCGGGGGGCCAAGAACAGATACGCAGTATTTT. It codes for CASSPSGGPRTDTQYF.

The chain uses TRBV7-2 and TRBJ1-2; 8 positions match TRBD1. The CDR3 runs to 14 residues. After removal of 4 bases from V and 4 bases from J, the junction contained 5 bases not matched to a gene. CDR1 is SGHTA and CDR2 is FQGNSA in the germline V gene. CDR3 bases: TGTGCCAGCAGCTCACCACAGGGGGGCTATGGCTACACCTTC. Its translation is CASSSPQGGYGYTF.

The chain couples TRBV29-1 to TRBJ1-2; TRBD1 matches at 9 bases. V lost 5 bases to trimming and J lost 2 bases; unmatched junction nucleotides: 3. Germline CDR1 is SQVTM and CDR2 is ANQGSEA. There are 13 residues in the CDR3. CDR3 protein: CSVRDRVNYGYTF. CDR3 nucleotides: TGCAGCGTTCGGGACAGGGTCAACTATGGCTACACCTTC.

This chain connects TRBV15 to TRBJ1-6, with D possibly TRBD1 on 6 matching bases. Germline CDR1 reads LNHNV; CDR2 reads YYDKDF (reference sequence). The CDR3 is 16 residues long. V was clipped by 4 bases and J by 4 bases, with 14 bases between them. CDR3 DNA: TGTGCCACCAGCAAGCTTGGACAGCCTTATAATTCACCCCTCCACTTT. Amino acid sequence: CATSKLGQPYNSPLHF.

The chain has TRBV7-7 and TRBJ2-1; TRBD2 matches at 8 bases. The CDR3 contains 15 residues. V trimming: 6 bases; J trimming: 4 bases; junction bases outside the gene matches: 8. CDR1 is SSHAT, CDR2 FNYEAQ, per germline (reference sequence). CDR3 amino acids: CASSPAGGTYNEQFF. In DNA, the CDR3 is TGTGCCAGCAGTCCGGCGGGGGGAACTTACAATGAGCAGTTCTTC.

This CDR3 reads CAWSPDSGEGAFF. The DNA of the CDR3 is TGTGCCTGGAGTCCAGATAGTGGGGAGGGTGCTTTCTTT. This sequence joins TRBV30 and TRBJ1-1; D gene ambiguous. The germline V gene has CDR1 GTSNPN and CDR2 SVGIG (reference sequence). The CDR3 is 13 residues long. V was shortened by 2 bases and J by 11 bases, with 18 bases between the two germline ends.

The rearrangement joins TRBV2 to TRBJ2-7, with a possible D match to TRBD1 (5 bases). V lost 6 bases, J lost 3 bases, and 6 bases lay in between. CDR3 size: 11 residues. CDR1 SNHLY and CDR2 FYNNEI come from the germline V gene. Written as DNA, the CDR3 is TGTGCCAGCAGGGACAACTACGAGCAGTACTTC. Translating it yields CASRDNYEQYF.

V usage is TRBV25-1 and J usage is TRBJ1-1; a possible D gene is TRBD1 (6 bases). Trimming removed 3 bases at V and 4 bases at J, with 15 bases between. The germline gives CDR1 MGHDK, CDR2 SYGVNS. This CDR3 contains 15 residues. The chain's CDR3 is CASSEGTGFITEAFF. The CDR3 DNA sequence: TGTGCCAGCAGTGAGGGAACAGGGTTTATCACTGAAGCTTTCTTT.

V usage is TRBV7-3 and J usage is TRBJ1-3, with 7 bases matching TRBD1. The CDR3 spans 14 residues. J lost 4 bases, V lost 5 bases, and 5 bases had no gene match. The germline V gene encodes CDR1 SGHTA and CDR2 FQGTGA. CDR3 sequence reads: CASSPQGTGNTIYF. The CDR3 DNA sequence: TGTGCCAGCAGCCCACAGGGGACAGGAAACACCATATATTTT.

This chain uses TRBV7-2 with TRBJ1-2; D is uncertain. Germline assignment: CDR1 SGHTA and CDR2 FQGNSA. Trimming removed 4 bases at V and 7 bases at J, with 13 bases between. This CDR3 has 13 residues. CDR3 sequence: CASSSLRAGGYTF. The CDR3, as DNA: TGTGCCAGCAGCTCCCTTCGGGCGGGTGGCTACACCTTC.

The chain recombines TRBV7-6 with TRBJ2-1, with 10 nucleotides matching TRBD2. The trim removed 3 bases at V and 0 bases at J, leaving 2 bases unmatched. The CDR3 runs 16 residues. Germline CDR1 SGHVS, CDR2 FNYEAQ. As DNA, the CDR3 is TGTGCCAGCAGCTTTACTAGCGGGGACTCCTACAATGAGCAGTTCTTC. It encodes CASSFTSGDSYNEQFF.

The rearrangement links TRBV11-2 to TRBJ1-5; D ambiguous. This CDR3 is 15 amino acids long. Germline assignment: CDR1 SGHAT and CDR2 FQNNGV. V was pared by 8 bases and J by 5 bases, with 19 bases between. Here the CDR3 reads CASPTTGVAHQPQHF. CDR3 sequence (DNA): TGTGCCAGCCCCACCACCGGGGTAGCTCATCAGCCCCAGCATTTT.

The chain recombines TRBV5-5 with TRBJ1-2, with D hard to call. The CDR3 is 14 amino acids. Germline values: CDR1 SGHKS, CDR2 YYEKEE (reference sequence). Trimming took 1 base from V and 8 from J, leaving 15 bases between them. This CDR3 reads CASSLLVSPRGYTF. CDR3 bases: TGTGCCAGCAGCTTGCTGGTCAGTCCGCGGGGCTACACCTTC.

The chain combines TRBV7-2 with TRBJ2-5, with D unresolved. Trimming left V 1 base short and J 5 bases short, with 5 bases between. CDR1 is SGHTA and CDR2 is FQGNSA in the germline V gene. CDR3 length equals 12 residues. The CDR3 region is CASSLVEETQYF. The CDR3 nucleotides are TGTGCCAGCAGCTTAGTGGAGGAGACCCAGTACTTC.

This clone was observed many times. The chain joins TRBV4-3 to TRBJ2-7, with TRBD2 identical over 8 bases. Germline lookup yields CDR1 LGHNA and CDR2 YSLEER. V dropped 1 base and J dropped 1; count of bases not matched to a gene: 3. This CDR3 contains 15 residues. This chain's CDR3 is CASSQVLAESYEQYF. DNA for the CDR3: TGCGCCAGCAGCCAAGTACTAGCGGAATCCTACGAGCAGTACTTC.

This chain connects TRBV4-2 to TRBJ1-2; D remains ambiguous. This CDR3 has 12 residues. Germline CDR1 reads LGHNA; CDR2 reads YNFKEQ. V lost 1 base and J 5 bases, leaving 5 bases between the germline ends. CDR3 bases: TGTGCCAGCAGCCAAGGGGAGTATGGCTACACCTTC. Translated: CASSQGEYGYTF.

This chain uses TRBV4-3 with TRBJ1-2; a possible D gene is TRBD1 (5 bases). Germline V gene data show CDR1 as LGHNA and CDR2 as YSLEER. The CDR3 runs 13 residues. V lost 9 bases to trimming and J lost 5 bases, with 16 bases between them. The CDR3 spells CASGAGLWYGYTF. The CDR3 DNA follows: TGCGCCAGTGGGGCAGGTCTGTGGTATGGCTACACCTTC.

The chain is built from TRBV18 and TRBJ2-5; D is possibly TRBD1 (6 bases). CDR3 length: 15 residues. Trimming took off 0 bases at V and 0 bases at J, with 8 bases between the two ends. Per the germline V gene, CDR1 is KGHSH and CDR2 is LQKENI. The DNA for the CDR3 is TGTGCCAGCTCACCACCCACAGGGTACCAAGAGACCCAGTACTTC. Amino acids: CASSPPTGYQETQYF. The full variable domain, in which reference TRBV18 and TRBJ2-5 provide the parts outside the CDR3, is NAGVMQNPRHLVRRRGQEARLRCSPMKGHSHVYWYRQLPEEGLKFMVYLQKENIIDESGMPKERFSAEFPKEGPSILRIQQVVRGDSAAYFCASSPPTGYQETQYFGPGTRLLVL.

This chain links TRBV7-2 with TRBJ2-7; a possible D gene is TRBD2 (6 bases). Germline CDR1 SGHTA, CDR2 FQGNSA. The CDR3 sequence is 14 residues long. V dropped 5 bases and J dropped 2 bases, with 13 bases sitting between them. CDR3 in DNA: TGTGCCAGCAGCACCAGACTAGTCCCCTACGAGCAGTACTTC. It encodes CASSTRLVPYEQYF.